The 13 T cell receptor beta chains given below trace back to one sample, sequenced in a study of cytomegalovirus exposure and HLA in healthy donors. Researchers ran the PCR with 60 Vbeta and 13 Jbeta primers. Measured with immunoSEQ multiplex PCR; TCRdb has only the in-frame clones, and not every one. The data contain 110,000 or so clones, 76% of them singletons. The sequenced material came from PBMCs. The receptors were sampled from a man aged 40-49 years in good health and CMV-seropositive.

The V call is TRBV7-3, the J call TRBJ1-6; D is possibly TRBD1 (5 bases). This CDR3 has 13 amino acids. CDR1 and CDR2 from the germline V gene are SGHTA and FQGTGA. V gave up 2 bases and J gave up 7 bases, with 6 bases separating them. The CDR3: CASSLSGNSPLHF. The CDR3 DNA follows: TGTGCCAGCAGCTTATCAGGGAATTCACCCCTCCACTTT.

This clone was picked up a small number of times. This rearrangement joins TRBV27 to TRBJ2-7, with D perhaps TRBD2 (6 bases). The length of the CDR3 is 14 residues. The germline CDR1 and CDR2 sequences are MNHEY and SMNVEV (reference sequence). The V and J ends lost 10 bases and 4 bases respectively, with 20 bases between them. CDR3 sequence: CATGTWGGKYEQYF. The CDR3 nucleotides read TGTGCCACCGGTACTTGGGGCGGGAAGTACGAGCAGTACTTC.

This rearrangement joins TRBV30 to TRBJ1-1; maybe TRBD1 (5 bases). Looked up from germline, CDR1 is GTSNPN and CDR2 is SVGIG (reference sequence). Deletions cut 7 bases from V and 1 base from J, with 13 bases between. There are 13 residues in the CDR3. CDR3 nucleotide sequence: TGTGCCTCCAGGGCTCAGGCGAACACTGAAGCTTTCTTT. Translating gives CASRAQANTEAFF. Full variable domain (remainder filled in from reference TRBV30 and TRBJ1-1): SQTIHQWPATLVQPVGSPLSLECTVEGTSNPNLYWYRQAAGRGLQLLFYSVGIGQISSEVPQNLSASRPQDRQFILSSKKLLLSDSGFYLCASRAQANTEAFFGQGTRLTVV.

This clone was observed a few times. This chain connects TRBV7-8 to TRBJ1-1; D is perhaps TRBD1 (6 bases). The CDR3 is 14 residues long. From germline, CDR1 is SGHVS and CDR2 FQNEAQ. The V gene lost 5 bases and the J gene lost 2 bases, with 12 bases spanning the gap. The chain's CDR3 is CASSPDSRNTEAFF. CDR3 in DNA: TGTGCCAGCAGCCCGGACAGCAGAAACACTGAAGCTTTCTTT.

The CDR3 protein is CASSLLNTEAFF. In DNA, the CDR3 is TGTGCCAGCAGCCTTTTGAACACTGAAGCTTTCTTT. The chain employs TRBV28 and TRBJ1-1; no clear D gene. V lost 6 bases, J lost 0 bases, and 5 bases lay in between. The length of the CDR3 is 12 residues. The germline V gene encodes CDR1 MDHEN and CDR2 SYDVKM.

This clone was picked up a small number of times. The chain couples TRBV25-1 to TRBJ1-1; D is undetermined. CDR1 and CDR2 (germline): MGHDK, SYGVNS. The CDR3 is 13 amino acids. V was pared by 4 bases and J by 12 bases, with 18 bases between. The CDR3 reads CASSAIGRIRSFF. Here the CDR3 DNA reads TGTGCCAGCAGTGCTATCGGGAGGATTAGGTCTTTCTTT.

This clone was detected only a few times. J is TRBJ2-7 and V is TRBV6-5; 11 nucleotides match TRBD1. V shed 6 bases, J shed 3 bases, and the junction held 7 bases outside the gene matches. Germline CDR1 and CDR2: MNHEY and SVGAGI. The CDR3 is made up of 15 amino acids. CDR3 DNA sequence: TGTGCCAGCAGCAAAGCCGGGACAGGGGGCTACGAGCAGTACTTC. Amino acids: CASSKAGTGGYEQYF.

This clone appeared a single time. The V and J genes are TRBV9 and TRBJ2-1; 8 bases are shared with TRBD2. V trimming: 8 bases; J trimming: 2 bases; junction bases outside the gene matches: 9. The CDR3 runs to 15 residues. CDR1 is SGDLS, CDR2 YYNGEE, per germline. The CDR3 region is CASAGGLNTYNEQFF. For the CDR3, the DNA is TGTGCCAGTGCGGGAGGACTTAATACCTACAATGAGCAGTTCTTC.

The chain combines TRBV7-6 with TRBJ1-6; 7 nucleotides match TRBD1. The germline V gene has CDR1 SGHVS and CDR2 FNYEAQ. Unmatched junction bases numbered 6, after V lost 5 bases and J lost 8 bases. The CDR3 sequence is 14 residues long. CDR3 in DNA: TGTGCCAGCAGCCCCCGGACAGGAGATTCACCCCTCCACTTT. Protein: CASSPRTGDSPLHF.

As DNA, the CDR3 is TGTGCCAGCAGGGGAGGGACAGGTAACTCCTACGAGCAGTACTTC. Translation gives CASRGGTGNSYEQYF. The chain has TRBV7-9 and TRBJ2-7; TRBD1 might be the D (8 bases). The V gene lost 6 bases and the J gene lost 0 bases, with 15 bases spanning the gap. Germline loops: CDR1 SEHNR, CDR2 FQNEAQ (reference sequence). This CDR3 has 15 amino acids.

This clone was seen a handful of times. The chain links TRBV2 to TRBJ2-5, with 8 bases aligning to TRBD2. Germline V lookup: CDR1 SNHLY, CDR2 FYNNEI. The trim removed 6 bases at V and 5 bases at J, leaving 8 bases unmatched. The CDR3 is 14 amino acids. The CDR3 spells CASSSGTSLETQYF. The CDR3 nucleotides read TGTGCCAGCAGCTCCGGGACTAGTTTGGAGACCCAGTACTTC.

The chain carries TRBV29-1 and TRBJ2-2, with 8 nucleotides matching TRBD2. V dropped 4 bases and J dropped 5; count of bases not matched to a gene: 9. Germline CDR1 reads SQVTM; CDR2 reads ANQGSEA. The CDR3 consists of 15 residues. The DNA for the CDR3 is TGCAGCGTTGCAGTCGGCGGGAGGTCGACCGGGGAGCTGTTTTTT. Translated: CSVAVGGRSTGELFF.

J is TRBJ2-3 and V is TRBV7-3; D is perhaps TRBD2 (5 bases). Germline CDR1 reads SGHTA; CDR2 reads FQGTGA. The CDR3 sequence is 14 residues long. V lost 2 bases, J lost 4 bases, and 10 bases lay in between. CDR3 protein: CASSLAASPDTQYF. The CDR3 DNA follows: TGTGCCAGCAGCTTAGCAGCTAGCCCAGATACGCAGTATTTT.